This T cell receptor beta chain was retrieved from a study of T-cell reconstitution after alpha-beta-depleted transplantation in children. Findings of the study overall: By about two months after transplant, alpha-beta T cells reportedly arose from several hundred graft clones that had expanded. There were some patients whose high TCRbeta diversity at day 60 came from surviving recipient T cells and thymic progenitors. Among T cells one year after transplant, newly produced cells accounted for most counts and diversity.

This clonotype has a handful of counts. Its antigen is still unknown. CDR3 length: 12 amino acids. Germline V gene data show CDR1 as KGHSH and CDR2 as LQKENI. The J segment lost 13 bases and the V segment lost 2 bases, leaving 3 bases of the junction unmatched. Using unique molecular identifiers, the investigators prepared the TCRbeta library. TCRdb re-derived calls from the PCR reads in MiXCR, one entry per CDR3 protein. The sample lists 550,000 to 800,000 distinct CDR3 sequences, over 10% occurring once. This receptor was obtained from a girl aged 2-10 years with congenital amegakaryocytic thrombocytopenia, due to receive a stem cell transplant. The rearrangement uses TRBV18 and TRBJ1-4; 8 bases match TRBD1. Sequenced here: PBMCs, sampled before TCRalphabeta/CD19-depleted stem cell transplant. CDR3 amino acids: CASSPNDRGLFF. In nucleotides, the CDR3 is TGTGCCAGCTCACCAAATGACAGGGGACTGTTTTTT.